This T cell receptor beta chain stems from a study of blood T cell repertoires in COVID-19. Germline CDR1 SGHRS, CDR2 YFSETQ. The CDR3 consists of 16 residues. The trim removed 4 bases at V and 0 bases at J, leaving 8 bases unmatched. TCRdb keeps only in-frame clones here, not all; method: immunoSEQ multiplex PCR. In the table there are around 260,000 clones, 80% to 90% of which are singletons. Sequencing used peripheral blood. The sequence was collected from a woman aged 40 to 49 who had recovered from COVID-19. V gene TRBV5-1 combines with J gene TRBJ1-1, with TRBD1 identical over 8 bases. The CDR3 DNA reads TGCGCCAGCAGCGTCGGACAGGGCAAAATGAACACTGAAGCTTTCTTT. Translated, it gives CASSVGQGKMNTEAFF.